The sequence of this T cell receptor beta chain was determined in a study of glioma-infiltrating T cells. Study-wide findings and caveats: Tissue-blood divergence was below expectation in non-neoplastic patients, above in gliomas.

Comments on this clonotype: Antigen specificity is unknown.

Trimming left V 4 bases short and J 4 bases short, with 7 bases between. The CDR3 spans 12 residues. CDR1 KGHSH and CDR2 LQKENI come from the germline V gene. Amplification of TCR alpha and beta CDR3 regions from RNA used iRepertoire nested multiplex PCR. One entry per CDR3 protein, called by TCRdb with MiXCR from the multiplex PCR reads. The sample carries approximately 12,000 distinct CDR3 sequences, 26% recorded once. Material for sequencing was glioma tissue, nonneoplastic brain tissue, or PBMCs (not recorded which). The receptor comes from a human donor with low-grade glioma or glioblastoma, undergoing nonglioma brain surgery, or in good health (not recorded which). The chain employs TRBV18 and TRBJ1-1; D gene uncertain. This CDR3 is CASSLVGTEAFF. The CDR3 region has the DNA TGTGCCAGCTCACTGGTCGGCACTGAAGCTTTCTTT.